This record looks at one T cell receptor (beta chain) sequence and its context. These data originate in a study of T cells in Graves' hyperthyroidism and ophthalmopathy. There were TCR beta CDR3 regions amplified from RNA transcripts. Carried out on the TCR CDR3, a first-round RT-PCR used the HTBI primer set. From the multiplex PCR reads, TCRdb called clonotypes with MiXCR, one entry per CDR3 protein. The sample lists about 690,000 distinct CDR3 sequences, approximately 15% occurring once. The germline CDR1 and CDR2 sequences are MGHRA and YSYEKL. J gave up 0 bases and V 0 bases, and 5 bases lay outside the gene matches. There are 16 residues in the CDR3.

The chain has TRBV4-1 and TRBJ2-7; TRBD2 matches 7 bases. The sample taken for sequencing was blood. The clonotype originates from a man over 45 with Graves' hyperthyroidism. The CDR3 bases are TGCGCCAGCAGCCAAGATCCTCGCGGGAGCTCCTACGAGCAGTACTTC. It is translated as CASSQDPRGSSYEQYF.